This T cell receptor beta chain came from a study of blood T cell repertoires in COVID-19. Study-wide context: The samples span acute and convalescent COVID-19 from the United States, Italy and Spain. T cells, B-cell-depleted T cells, or PBMCs provided the cDNA or gDNA that served as material.

The germline V gene has CDR1 SGHRS and CDR2 YFSETQ. CDR3 length: 13 residues. V was clipped by 4 bases and J by 9 bases; unmatched bases: 6. Original processing notes: Nucleated cell counts were estimated from reference gene primer amplification. Method: immunoSEQ multiplex PCR; TCRdb's copy keeps in-frame clones and lacks some. Clonal size and the V and J genes are those of that table, whereas D and trimming came from the DNA. This sample has 200,000 to 250,000 clones, with around 84% found just once. The TCR was taken from a woman of 80 years or more with active or convalescent COVID-19. The chain links TRBV5-1 to TRBJ1-5, with 8 bases lining up with TRBD1. What was sequenced was peripheral blood. CDR3 sequence (DNA): TGCGCCAGCAGCCAGGACAGGGCCGGGCCCCAGCATTTT. It encodes CASSQDRAGPQHF.